What follows are 11 T cell receptor beta chains derived from one specimen sequenced in a study of human T cells and chemical hapten exposure. TCRdb re-derived calls from the RACE reads in MiXCR, one entry per CDR3 protein. The sample records 80,000 to 100,000 distinct CDR3 sequences, 10% to 13% being singletons. Time point here: pre-sensitization, week 0. Specified treatment: therapeutic diphenylcyclopropenone sensitization with weekly scalp DPC. The sample consisted of whole blood, taken in connection with sensitization to the hapten diphenylcyclopropenone (DPC). These receptors all stem from a woman aged 55 to 70 with alopecia areata. Some clones in this sample may be carry-over from other donors' samples.

This clonotype was found many times. The rearrangement links TRBV29-1 to TRBJ2-3; D uncertain. Germline V CDR1 and CDR2: SQVTM, ANQGSEA. Between the trimmed V and J ends, which lost 7 bases and 5 bases, there was a span of 19 bases. The CDR3 is 14 residues long. The CDR3 loop reads CSATPVNLLDTQYF. The CDR3 nucleotides are TGCAGCGCCACCCCCGTCAACCTGCTAGATACGCAGTATTTT.

This clonotype came up a few times. This chain uses TRBV20-1 with TRBJ2-5; 12 positions agree with TRBD2. The CDR3 covers 20 residues. Looked up from germline, CDR1 is DFQATT and CDR2 is SNEGSKA (reference sequence). The J segment lost 4 bases and the V segment lost 5 bases, leaving 23 bases of the junction unmatched. In nucleotides, the CDR3 is TGCAGTGCTTCCACATCCTTACTAGCGGGGGGTCACGTCACGAGAGAGACCCAGTACTTC. It translates to CSASTSLLAGGHVTRETQYF.

This clonotype was observed at least ten times. The chain couples TRBV7-9 to TRBJ1-3, with D possibly matching TRBD1 (5 bases). This CDR3 has 14 residues. Germline V CDR1 and CDR2: SEHNR, FQNEAQ (reference sequence). V was clipped by 5 bases and J by 0 bases, with 8 bases between them. The CDR3, as DNA: TGTGCCAGCAGCCGGGGGAGCTCTGGAAACACCATATATTTT. Translation: CASSRGSSGNTIYF.

V and J are TRBV7-9 and TRBJ2-7, with D possibly TRBD1 on 7 matching bases. This CDR3 contains 16 residues. Germline V gene lookup returns CDR1 SEHNR and CDR2 FQNEAQ (reference sequence). The ends were cut back, 7 bases at V and 0 bases at J, with 19 bases in the middle. This chain's CDR3 is CASTPNWRGPSYEQYF. DNA of the CDR3: TGTGCCAGCACCCCAAATTGGAGGGGGCCCTCCTACGAGCAGTACTTC.

The chain has TRBV5-1 and TRBJ2-6; the D gene is possibly TRBD1 (7 bases). CDR1 is SGHRS, CDR2 YFSETQ, per germline. CDR3 size: 17 residues. V was clipped by 4 bases and J by 4 bases, with 18 bases between them. The CDR3 protein is CASSTNGQAGGANVLTF. DNA of the CDR3: TGCGCCAGCAGCACAAACGGACAGGCGGGAGGGGCCAACGTCCTGACTTTC.

This clonotype was recorded at least ten times. J is TRBJ2-1 and V is TRBV7-3; TRBD1 matches at 10 bases. The V gene's germline CDR1 is SGHTA and CDR2 FQGTGA. The CDR3 runs 14 residues. Trimming took 4 bases from V and 10 from J; bases not matched to a gene: 7. In DNA, the CDR3 is TGTGCCAGCAGCTCAGGACAGGGGGGGATGGAGCAGTTCTTC. Encoded protein: CASSSGQGGMEQFF.

This clonotype has at least ten counts. The rearrangement joins TRBV15 to TRBJ2-1, with D possibly being TRBD1 or TRBD2 (5 bases each). CDR3 size: 15 residues. Germline V CDR1 and CDR2: LNHNV, YYDKDF (reference sequence). The V and J ends lost 0 bases and 4 bases respectively, with 10 bases between them. CDR3 in amino acids: CATSRDAGAYNEQFF. The CDR3 DNA follows: TGTGCCACCAGCAGAGATGCCGGGGCTTACAATGAGCAGTTCTTC.

This clonotype has a handful of counts. The chain joins TRBV6-6 to TRBJ2-4, with 8 nucleotides matching TRBD1. Germline V gene lookup returns CDR1 MNHNY and CDR2 SVGAGI (reference sequence). J gave up 0 bases and V 2 bases, and 6 bases lay outside the gene matches. CDR3 length: 17 residues. CDR3 loop: CASSYPQQGGAKNIQYF. CDR3 sequence (DNA): TGTGCCAGCAGTTACCCTCAACAGGGGGGAGCCAAAAACATTCAGTACTTC.

This clonotype was detected a few times. This sequence joins TRBV7-9 and TRBJ1-5; 10 bases line up with TRBD1. This CDR3 is built from 15 residues. Germline values: CDR1 SEHNR, CDR2 FQNEAQ (reference sequence). The V segment lost 1 base and the J segment 5 bases; nucleotides outside the gene matches: 2. CDR3 in DNA: TGTGCCAGCAGCTTAGTGGGGACAGGGGATCAGCCCCAGCATTTT. Protein sequence: CASSLVGTGDQPQHF.

This clonotype was detected ten times or more. The chain couples TRBV4-1 to TRBJ1-4; 7 positions agree with TRBD1. This CDR3 spans 16 amino acids. Looked up from germline, CDR1 is MGHRA and CDR2 is YSYEKL. V lost 5 bases and J lost 4; bases outside the gene matches: 10. CDR3 DNA: TGCGCCAGCAGCAAACCACAGGGGAGGGATAATGAAAAACTGTTTTTT. Protein sequence: CASSKPQGRDNEKLFF.

This clonotype was picked up many times. The gene calls are TRBV6-4 and TRBJ2-7; 11 bases are shared with TRBD1. V lost 0 bases and J lost 2; bases outside the gene matches: 21. Germline V CDR1 and CDR2: MRHNA, SNTAGT. This CDR3 is 22 amino acids long. The CDR3 reads CASSDSPASGQGDPLQTYEQYF. The CDR3 DNA sequence: TGTGCCAGCAGTGACTCCCCCGCATCGGGACAGGGGGACCCCCTTCAAACCTACGAGCAGTACTTC.